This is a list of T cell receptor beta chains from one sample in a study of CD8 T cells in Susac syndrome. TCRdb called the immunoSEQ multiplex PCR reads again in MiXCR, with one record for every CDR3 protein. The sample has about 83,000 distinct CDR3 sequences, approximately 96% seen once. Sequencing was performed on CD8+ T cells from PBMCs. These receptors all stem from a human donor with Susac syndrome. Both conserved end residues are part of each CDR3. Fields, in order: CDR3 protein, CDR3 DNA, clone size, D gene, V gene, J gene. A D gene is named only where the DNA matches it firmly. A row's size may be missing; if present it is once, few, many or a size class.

CASSARPGMGEQFF	TGTGCCAGCAGTGCTAGGCCAGGGATGGGTGAGCAGTTCTTC	NA	NA	TRBV6-4	TRBJ2-1
CSARPGGSYGYTF	TGCAGTGCTAGACCAGGGGGTAGCTATGGCTACACCTTC	NA	TRBD1	TRBV20-1	TRBJ1-2
CAWGTGGAPTEAFF	TGTGCCTGGGGGACAGGGGGCGCCCCCACTGAAGCTTTCTTT	NA	TRBD1	TRBV30	TRBJ1-1
CASSPWGSGDEQFF	TGTGCCAGCAGTCCCTGGGGTAGCGGTGATGAGCAGTTCTTC	NA	NA	TRBV3-1	TRBJ2-1
CSVAGEQFF	TGCAGCGTTGCTGGTGAGCAGTTCTTC	NA	NA	TRBV29-1	TRBJ2-1
CASSSGSNTGELFF	TGTGCCAGCAGCTCGGGCTCGAACACCGGGGAGCTGTTTTTT	few	NA	TRBV7-9	TRBJ2-2
CASSLAQGGFTEAFF	TGTGCCAGCAGCTTAGCGCAAGGGGGGTTTACTGAAGCTTTCTTT	NA	NA	TRBV7-9	TRBJ1-1
CSVAGTGGAYNEQFF	TGCAGCGTCGCAGGGACAGGGGGGGCCTACAATGAGCAGTTCTTC	once	TRBD1	TRBV29-1	TRBJ2-1
CASSLERVSNYGYTF	TGTGCCAGCAGCTTGGAAAGGGTTTCGAACTATGGCTACACCTTC	NA	NA	TRBV5-6	TRBJ1-2
CASSQGQRNTEAFF	TGTGCCAGCAGCCAGGGACAGCGGAACACTGAAGCTTTCTTT	NA	TRBD1	TRBV27	TRBJ1-1
CASRGLAVSTDTQYF	TGCGCCAGCAGAGGACTAGCGGTTAGCACAGATACGCAGTATTTT	NA	TRBD2	TRBV5-1	TRBJ2-3
CASSLIPTLRGYGYTF	TGTGCCAGCAGTTTAATCCCGACGTTGAGGGGCTATGGCTACACCTTC	NA	NA	TRBV7-8	TRBJ1-2
CASSPASPRGYTF	TGTGCCAGCAGCCCCGCCTCCCCTCGAGGCTACACCTTC	NA	NA	TRBV7-9	TRBJ1-2
CASTPSNREGYTF	TGTGCCAGCACCCCGTCGAACAGGGAGGGCTACACCTTC	NA	NA	TRBV6-7	TRBJ1-2
CASSLTGTDYGYTF	TGTGCCAGCAGCTTAACCGGGACAGATTATGGCTACACCTTC	NA	TRBD1	TRBV7-3	TRBJ1-2
CASSLYRAPPEAFF	TGTGCCAGCAGCCTTTACAGGGCCCCCCCTGAAGCTTTCTTT	NA	NA	TRBV7-9	TRBJ1-1
CASSLLYETQYF	TGTGCCAGCAGCTTATTATACGAGACCCAGTACTTC	NA	NA	TRBV7-9	TRBJ2-5
CSVSTSSYNEQFF	TGCAGCGTGAGCACGTCTTCCTACAATGAGCAGTTCTTC	once	NA	TRBV29-1	TRBJ2-1
CASSQEIGDWELFF	TGCGCCAGCAGCCAAGAAATTGGTGATTGGGAGCTGTTTTTT	NA	NA	TRBV4-1	TRBJ2-2
CAAGYGNIQYF	TGTGCCGCCGGCTATGGAAACATTCAGTACTTC	few	NA	TRBV19	TRBJ2-4
CASSQDRAQGAGNTIYF	TGCGCCAGCAGCCAAGATCGAGCACAGGGGGCGGGAAACACCATATATTTT	NA	TRBD1	TRBV4-3	TRBJ1-3
CASSYRGSSYNEQFF	TGTGCCAGCAGTTATCGGGGAAGCTCCTACAATGAGCAGTTCTTC	NA	NA	TRBV6-5	TRBJ2-1
CASSPRPGGSALHEQYF	TGTGCCAGCAGTCCACGCCCGGGAGGGTCTGCGCTCCACGAGCAGTACTTC	NA	TRBD2	TRBV12-3/TRBV12-4	TRBJ2-7
CASSLGGGHSYNEQFF	TGCGCCAGCAGCTTGGGCGGGGGCCACTCCTACAATGAGCAGTTCTTC	NA	NA	TRBV5-1	TRBJ2-1
CASSNMDEQFF	TGTGCCAGCAGTAATATGGATGAGCAGTTCTTC	NA	NA	TRBV6-2/TRBV6-3	TRBJ2-1
CASTATTMNTEAFF	TGTGCCAGCACAGCAACAACTATGAACACTGAAGCTTTCTTT	NA	NA	TRBV6-2/TRBV6-3	TRBJ1-1
CASSELGVEAFF	TGTGCCAGCAGTGAATTGGGGGTTGAAGCTTTCTTT	NA	NA	TRBV25-1	TRBJ1-1
CASKGARGYTF	TGTGCCAGCAAGGGGGCGCGGGGCTACACCTTC	NA	TRBD1	TRBV27	TRBJ1-2
CASSQTEANNYGYTF	TGCGCCAGCAGCCAAACAGAGGCCAATAACTATGGCTACACCTTC	NA	NA	TRBV4-1	TRBJ1-2
CASSLALRVGEQFF	TGTGCCAGCAGCTTAGCGCTAAGGGTGGGTGAGCAGTTCTTC	NA	NA	TRBV7-8	TRBJ2-1
CSVWADYEQYF	TGCAGCGTTTGGGCTGACTACGAGCAGTACTTC	NA	NA	TRBV29-1	TRBJ2-7
CASSVQGPKVDNEQFF	TGTGCCAGCAGCGTACAGGGGCCCAAGGTGGACAATGAGCAGTTCTTC	NA	TRBD1	TRBV11-2	TRBJ2-1
CASSDSGAIYEQYF	TGTGCCAGCAGTGATAGCGGGGCCATCTACGAGCAGTACTTC	NA	TRBD2	TRBV6-2/TRBV6-3	TRBJ2-7
CATSRVGGETQYF	TGTGCCACCAGCAGAGTTGGGGGGGAGACCCAGTACTTC	NA	NA	TRBV15	TRBJ2-5
CASSPESSYEQYF	TGTGCCAGCAGTCCCGAGAGCTCCTACGAGCAGTACTTC	NA	NA	TRBV27	TRBJ2-7
CASSLSAVQETQYF	TGTGCCAGCAGCTTATCGGCGGTACAAGAGACCCAGTACTTC	NA	NA	TRBV11-3	TRBJ2-5
CASDSMEGKQYF	TGTGCCAGCGACTCCATGGAGGGGAAGCAGTACTTC	NA	NA	TRBV6-2/TRBV6-3	TRBJ2-7
CASSDGTAIVETQYF	TGTGCCAGCAGTGATGGGACGGCTATTGTGGAGACCCAGTACTTC	once	NA	TRBV2	TRBJ2-5
CASSWVRDRGREDYEQYF	TGCGCCAGCAGCTGGGTCCGGGACAGGGGGCGCGAAGACTACGAGCAGTACTTC	NA	TRBD1	TRBV5-1	TRBJ2-7
CASSPPRQVLVQETQYF	TGTGCCAGCTCACCACCCAGACAGGTCCTCGTTCAAGAGACCCAGTACTTC	NA	NA	TRBV18	TRBJ2-5
CASSQLKGPTYEQYF	TGCGCCAGCAGCCAACTGAAAGGGCCCACCTACGAGCAGTACTTC	NA	NA	TRBV4-1	TRBJ2-7
CSARDKEVGGNQPQHF	TGCAGTGCTAGAGATAAGGAGGTCGGCGGCAATCAGCCCCAGCATTTT	NA	NA	TRBV20-1	TRBJ1-5
CASSSYGGSETQYF	TGTGCCAGCAGCTCCTATGGGGGTTCAGAGACCCAGTACTTC	once	NA	TRBV7-8	TRBJ2-5
CSAREAGGTEAFF	TGCAGTGCTAGAGAGGCAGGGGGCACTGAAGCTTTCTTT	once	TRBD1	TRBV20-1	TRBJ1-1
CSVEGIARVRGGYTF	TGCAGCGTTGAAGGGATCGCCAGGGTTAGAGGCGGCTACACCTTC	NA	NA	TRBV29-1	TRBJ1-2
CSVENRVGYGYTF	TGCAGCGTGGAGAACAGGGTCGGGTATGGCTACACCTTC	NA	NA	TRBV29-1	TRBJ1-2
CASSLEGSGSGYNEQFF	TGTGCCAGCAGCCTGGAGGGGTCGGGTAGCGGCTACAATGAGCAGTTCTTC	NA	NA	TRBV5-6	TRBJ2-1
CSAKGVGFGYTF	TGCAGTGCTAAGGGGGTAGGATTTGGCTACACCTTC	NA	NA	TRBV20-1	TRBJ1-2
CSAYRGRAYGYTF	TGCAGTGCCTACAGGGGGCGCGCCTATGGCTACACCTTC	once	TRBD1	TRBV20-1	TRBJ1-2